Sequencing of this T cell receptor (beta chain) was carried out in a study of shared clonotypes between healthy human individuals (TCRdb year 2020). Study-level background: The cohort included three men and a couple of women between 18 and 49 years of age. Different laboratories and diverse techniques were used to prepare libraries and sequence TCR repertoires, to increase sequencing depth and limit assay-specific biases. Blood TCR repertoires of a handful of healthy adults were deeply sequenced to estimate repertoire size and the extent of clonotype sharing between individuals. Leukapheresis yielded between about 0.9 and 10 billion PBMCs per donor. For each donor, CD4 naive and CD4 memory were each given three plates, CD8 naive was given two plates, and CD8 memory was given one plate.

The CDR3 spans 15 residues, from the cysteine through the phenylalanine. The sequence is cut down to CDR3 DNA, 45 bases in frame from base 1. Trimming removed 5 bases from V and 2 bases from J; the gene matches leave 4 bases unexplained. The germline V gene specifies SGHAT as CDR1 and FQNNGV as CDR2. Using the deep immunoSEQ assay, TCR CDR3 regions were amplified from genomic DNA by multiplex PCR. Genomic DNA extracted from each cell subset was distributed evenly over all wells of several immunoSEQ 96-well plates, and each plate served as one replicate. For sorted subsets, roughly 200 ng of genomic DNA, equivalent to 25,000 to 30,000 T cell genomes, went into each replicate PCR. The purified libraries were quantified using a Qubit 3.0 fluorometer, sized with a Bioanalyzer 2100, and then quantified again using the KAPA Library Quantification kit. A separate single-read 150-cycle Illumina NextSeq 550 flow cell was used to sequence each immunoSEQ 96-well plate. As for how the authors treated the data: Because only junctional sequences without quality scores were contained in the immunoSEQ output, filtering matching that applied to full-length reads could not be performed. Sequences were annotated with PyIR, a Python wrapper for IgBLAST v1.9, using IMGT germline references to assign V/J genes and CDR3. Reads were removed for weak V/J assignments (E-value above 1e-6), missing CDR3, stop codons, out-of-frame junctions, or ambiguous translated residues. V3J clonotypes were defined as sequences sharing an identical inferred V gene, J gene, and CDR3 amino acid sequence. Percentage overlap between repertoires was calculated by dividing the number of shared unique clonotypes by the size of the smaller repertoire. Repertoire richness was assessed with RTK rarefaction, the Chao1 estimator, and Recon v2.1 estimates of unobserved clonotypes. Generation probabilities for all TCRbeta clonotypes obtained by the gDNA method from a handful of donors were computed using OLGA. TCRdb's version of the immuneACCESS table is confined to in-frame rearrangements and falls short of the full clone set. An unresolved V gene accounts for under half of the shortfall where checked; the remainder is of unknown origin. The D gene and trimming were derived from the DNA, and the V and J assignments and clone size from that table. Within this sample are about 1 million clones, with 75% of them counted one time only. Approximately 1.5% of the sample is in the top ten clones.

What the study reported, not specific to this receptor: Because the study included only a small number of donors, the genetic and exposure-history diversity represented was limited. Pairwise subsampling led to the expectation that sequencing depth would affect the degree of clonotype sharing among donors. Even with the large sequencing depth, rarefaction of the sorted-subset datasets indicated that sequencing was incomplete. Clonotypes shared by all four sorted-subset donors showed higher generation probabilities than non-shared clonotypes. Sharing across a few donors was observed for roughly 5% of naive CD4, about 3.2% of naive CD8, 2% to 2.5% of memory CD4, and roughly 0.43% of memory CD8 clonotypes. Only blood was sampled, and tissue TCR repertoires likely differ from those in blood. Larger estimated clonotype richness was generally found for naive subsets than for memory subsets.

The donors were healthy, HIV-negative adults who had no recently reported acute infections or vaccinations. Only Caucasian adults living in Nashville, Tennessee, USA were represented among the donors. CD4+ T cells were enriched by magnetic negative selection; naive cells were then positively selected on CD45RA, and the negative fraction formed the memory subset. Blood was obtained by leukapheresis, after which PBMCs were separated by Ficoll-Histopaque density gradient centrifugation and cryopreserved in liquid nitrogen vapor phase. Analytical flow cytometry was used to check the purity and quantity of each magnetically sorted T cell population. Genomic DNA was isolated from every sorted fraction and measured by UV absorbance on a Nanodrop 2000c. This clone has only a few counts. It lacks a known antigen. The input lacks base qualities; no much larger clone sits a single base away.

The sample taken for sequencing was memory CD4+ T cells sorted from blood. Per the publication, the cell subset or site label means: CD45RA-negative fraction. The source is a man aged 18 to 30 in good health. The chain links TRBV11-2 with TRBJ2-7, with 12 central nucleotides matching TRBD2. The CDR3 sequence is CASSPPSGRAYEQYF. The DNA sequence is TGTGCCAGCAGCCCGCCTAGCGGGAGGGCCTACGAGCAGTACTTC.